The 21 T cell receptor beta chains listed next were all sequenced from one sample in a study of shared clonotypes between healthy human individuals. The data were produced by immunoSEQ multiplex PCR, yet TCRdb's version contains in-frame clones alone and is incomplete. This table holds about half a million clones, 81% found once. Sequencing was carried out using PBMCs. The receptor set was obtained from a woman aged 40 to 50 in good health. Some clones in this sample may be carry-over from other donors' samples.

The rearrangement links TRBV11-2 to TRBJ2-5; the match to TRBD1 covers 8 bases. V lost 2 bases to trimming and J lost 5 bases; unmatched junction nucleotides: 10. The length of the CDR3 is 16 residues. Germline CDR1 and CDR2: SGHAT and FQNNGV. The CDR3 loop reads CASSLYRGTGEETQYF. CDR3 DNA: TGTGCCAGCAGCTTATACAGGGGGACAGGAGAGGAGACCCAGTACTTC.

V gene TRBV28 combines with J gene TRBJ2-5, with TRBD2 matching over 14 bases. From germline, CDR1 is MDHEN and CDR2 SYDVKM. This CDR3 has 18 residues. J gave up 4 bases and V 3 bases, and 10 bases lay outside the gene matches. Written as DNA, the CDR3 is TGTGCCAGCAGTTTTATCTTGGGACTAGCGGGAGTAGGAGAGACCCAGTACTTC. It specifies CASSFILGLAGVGETQYF.

The rearrangement joins TRBV15 to TRBJ1-3; a weak D match, TRBD1 (5 bases). Germline CDR1 is LNHNV and CDR2 is YYDKDF (reference sequence). The germline V and J ends were trimmed by 0 bases and 3 bases, with 9 bases remaining between them. The CDR3 loop spans 15 amino acids. CDR3 amino acids: CATSRDYRFGNTIYF. For the CDR3, the DNA is TGTGCCACCAGCAGAGATTACAGGTTTGGAAACACCATATATTTT.

This clone was recorded once. Lacking the conserved final phenylalanine or tryptophan, this CDR3 likely reflects a read error. The limits of the CDR3 on the DNA are not certain, so only TCRdb's listed CDR3 is given. The CDR3 loop is CASSQVGMV. V is TRBV3-1 (or the pseudogene TRBV3-2) and J is TRBJ1-2. CDR1 is LGHDT and CDR2 is YNNKEL in the germline V gene (reference sequence). The CDR3 sequence runs 9 residues, both termini included.

Regarding this clone: A read error is likely here: a far larger clone is one base away. In the same sample, other DNA sequences code for this CDR3. The chain recombines TRBV30 with TRBJ2-2, with 10 bases that match TRBD1. CDR3 size: 14 residues. Germline CDR1 and CDR2: GTSNPN and SVGIG (reference sequence). CDR3 nucleotide sequence: TGTGCTTGGACCTTGACAGGGGGCGCGGGGGAGCTGTTTTTT. Translation: CAWTLTGGAGELFF.

Regarding this clone: At one end, the junction sequence differs from germline, possibly due to a read error. The chain carries TRBV7-7 and TRBJ2-5; either TRBD1 or TRBD2 may fit D (7 bases each). Germline-derived CDR1 and CDR2 are SSHAT and FNYEAQ (reference sequence). This CDR3 has 15 amino acids. The CDR3, as DNA: TGTGCTAGCAGCTCGACTACAGGGGAGGGCGGGACCCAGTACTTC. Translating it yields CASSSTTGEGGTQYF.

The chain joins TRBV27 to TRBJ2-7; D is perhaps TRBD2 (5 bases). Per the germline V gene, CDR1 is MNHEY and CDR2 is SMNVEV (reference sequence). The CDR3 length is 15 residues. The V end lost 2 bases, the J end lost 5 bases, and 16 bases lay between the germline ends. DNA for the CDR3: TGTGCCAGCAGTTTAGGAACGGGTGGACTCAACGAGCAGTACTTC. It translates to CASSLGTGGLNEQYF.

A remark on this clone: Distinct nucleotide sequences in the sample also encode this CDR3. The rearrangement links TRBV6-5 to TRBJ1-2; 8 bases fit TRBD1. Germline lookup yields CDR1 MNHEY and CDR2 SVGAGI. Trimming took 5 bases from V and 3 from J; bases not matched to a gene: 2. The CDR3 runs to 13 residues. Here the CDR3 DNA reads TGTGCCAGCAGTCCGGGACAGGACTATGGCTACACCTTC. This encodes CASSPGQDYGYTF.

Here the CDR3 reads CASSIVLLAGGPNEQFF. The DNA for the CDR3 is TGTGCCAGTAGTATAGTCCTACTAGCGGGAGGGCCGAATGAGCAGTTCTTC. The V call is TRBV19, the J call TRBJ2-1, with 13 bases identical to TRBD2. J lost 7 bases, V lost 1 base, and 7 bases had no gene match. The CDR3 length is 17 residues. Germline loops: CDR1 LNHDA, CDR2 SQIVND (reference sequence).

The V call is TRBV7-2, the J call TRBJ2-3, with 10 bases fitting TRBD2. Germline V gene lookup returns CDR1 SGHTA and CDR2 FQGNSA. J was trimmed by 10 bases and V by 5 bases; bases with no gene match: 9. The CDR3 sequence is 14 residues long. In nucleotides, the CDR3 is TGTGCCAGCAGCGCTCTAGCGGGAGTAGAGGCGCAGTATTTT. It codes for CASSALAGVEAQYF.

V and J are TRBV7-2 and TRBJ2-2; tentatively, D is TRBD2 (6 bases). Germline V gives CDR1 SGHTA, CDR2 FQGNSA. Trimming removed 4 bases from V and 1 base from J, with 10 bases in between. The CDR3 consists of 15 residues. CDR3 in DNA: TGTGCCAGCAGCTCCCTCGGGGGGAACACCGGGGAGCTGTTTTTT. It codes for CASSSLGGNTGELFF.

Details on this clone: A far larger clone is one nucleotide away, so this likely arose from a read error. The gene calls are TRBV7-2 and TRBJ1-2, with 7 bases identical to TRBD1. This CDR3 has 14 residues. Per germline, CDR1 SGHTA and CDR2 FQGNSA. CDR3 region: CASSPDRANCGYTF. Written as DNA, the CDR3 is TGTGCCAGCAGCCCCGACAGGGCAAACTGTGGCTACACCTTC. The full variable domain, completed using reference TRBV7-2 and TRBJ1-2, is GAGVSQSPSNKVTEKGKDVELRCDPISGHTALYWYRQSLGQGLEFLIYFQGNSAPDKSGLPSDRFSAERTGGSVSTLTIQRTQQEDSAVYLCASSPDRANCGYTFGSGTRLTVV.

CDR3 coding DNA: TGCGCCAGCAGCCCATGGCGGACTGCCTACAATGAGCAGTTCTTC. As protein: CASSPWRTAYNEQFF. The chain is built from TRBV5-1 and TRBJ2-1; TRBD2 is a possible D gene (5 bases). Germline CDR1 reads SGHRS; CDR2 reads YFSETQ. V lost 4 bases to trimming and J lost 2 bases, with 13 bases between them. CDR3 length: 15 residues.

This clone was detected many times. Other DNA sequences in this specimen translate into the identical CDR3. The chain recombines TRBV27 with TRBJ2-2; the D gene could be TRBD1 or TRBD2 (5 bases each). The CDR3 sequence is 14 residues long. Trimming removed 6 bases at V and 1 base at J, with 9 bases between. Germline CDR1 reads MNHEY; CDR2 reads SMNVEV (reference sequence). CDR3 loop: CASRLGRNTGELFF. The CDR3 bases are TGTGCCAGCAGACTGGGACGGAACACCGGGGAGCTGTTTTTT.

The chain is built from TRBV6-1 and TRBJ1-2; 9 bases are a match to TRBD1. V lost 6 bases to trimming and J lost 5 bases; unmatched junction nucleotides: 7. This CDR3 has 14 amino acids. Germline V CDR1 and CDR2: MNHNS, SASEGT. CDR3 in amino acids: CASRSTGGVYGYTF. The CDR3 nucleotides read TGTGCCAGCAGGTCTACAGGGGGCGTGTATGGCTACACCTTC.

This clone turned up a few times. This chain uses TRBV18 with TRBJ2-2, with D possibly called TRBD1 or TRBD2 (5 bases each). Germline CDR1 is KGHSH and CDR2 is LQKENI. V was shortened by 3 bases and J by 7 bases, with 15 bases between the two germline ends. This CDR3 has 15 amino acids. The CDR3: CASSPRDVEVGELFF. The CDR3 nucleotides read TGTGCCAGCTCACCTAGGGACGTGGAGGTCGGGGAGCTGTTTTTT.

The chain employs TRBV5-6 and TRBJ2-5, with 7 bases lining up with TRBD2. CDR1 SGHDT and CDR2 YYEEEE come from the germline V gene. The J segment lost 2 bases and the V segment lost 2 bases, leaving 9 bases of the junction unmatched. The length of the CDR3 is 16 residues. The CDR3 DNA is TGTGCCAGCAGCTTAGGCGCCCTAGCGGTTCAAGAGACCCAGTACTTC. It codes for CASSLGALAVQETQYF.

J is TRBJ2-1 and V is TRBV25-1, with D possibly TRBD2 on 7 matching bases. V dropped 2 bases and J dropped 5 bases, with 13 bases sitting between them. From germline, CDR1 is MGHDK and CDR2 SYGVNS. The CDR3 extends over 15 amino acids. The CDR3 nucleotides read TGTGCCAGCAGTGAAATGGGAGGGACAAACAATGAGCAGTTCTTC. Its protein product is CASSEMGGTNNEQFF.

The chain has TRBV15 and TRBJ2-6; TRBD2 aligns across 8 bases. Germline CDR1 is LNHNV and CDR2 is YYDKDF (reference sequence). The CDR3 is 15 amino acids. Unmatched junction bases numbered 2, after V lost 5 bases and J lost 2 bases. The CDR3 loop is CATSRGGAGANVLTF. DNA of the CDR3: TGTGCCACCAGCCGGGGGGGGGCTGGGGCCAACGTCCTGACTTTC. The whole variable domain, filled in from reference TRBV15 and TRBJ2-6, reads DAMVIQNPRYQVTQFGKPVTLSCSQTLNHNVMYWYQQKSSQAPKLLFHYYDKDFNNEADTPDNFQSRRPNTSFCFLDIRSPGLGDTAMYLCATSRGGAGANVLTFGAGSRLTVL.

The chain links TRBV5-1 to TRBJ2-7; 8 positions match TRBD2. Per germline, CDR1 SGHRS and CDR2 YFSETQ. J was trimmed by 2 bases and V by 0 bases; bases with no gene match: 4. The CDR3 length is 15 residues. Written as DNA, the CDR3 is TGCGCCAGCAGCTTGGAGACGGGAGGGCCCTACGAGCAGTACTTC. This codes for CASSLETGGPYEQYF.

The chain joins TRBV5-6 to TRBJ1-2; 7 positions match TRBD1. Germline values: CDR1 SGHDT, CDR2 YYEEEE. The CDR3 consists of 14 residues. V dropped 1 base and J dropped 4; count of bases not matched to a gene: 4. The CDR3 is CASSLKNRGYGYTF. The CDR3, as DNA: TGTGCCAGCAGCTTGAAAAACAGGGGCTATGGCTACACCTTC.